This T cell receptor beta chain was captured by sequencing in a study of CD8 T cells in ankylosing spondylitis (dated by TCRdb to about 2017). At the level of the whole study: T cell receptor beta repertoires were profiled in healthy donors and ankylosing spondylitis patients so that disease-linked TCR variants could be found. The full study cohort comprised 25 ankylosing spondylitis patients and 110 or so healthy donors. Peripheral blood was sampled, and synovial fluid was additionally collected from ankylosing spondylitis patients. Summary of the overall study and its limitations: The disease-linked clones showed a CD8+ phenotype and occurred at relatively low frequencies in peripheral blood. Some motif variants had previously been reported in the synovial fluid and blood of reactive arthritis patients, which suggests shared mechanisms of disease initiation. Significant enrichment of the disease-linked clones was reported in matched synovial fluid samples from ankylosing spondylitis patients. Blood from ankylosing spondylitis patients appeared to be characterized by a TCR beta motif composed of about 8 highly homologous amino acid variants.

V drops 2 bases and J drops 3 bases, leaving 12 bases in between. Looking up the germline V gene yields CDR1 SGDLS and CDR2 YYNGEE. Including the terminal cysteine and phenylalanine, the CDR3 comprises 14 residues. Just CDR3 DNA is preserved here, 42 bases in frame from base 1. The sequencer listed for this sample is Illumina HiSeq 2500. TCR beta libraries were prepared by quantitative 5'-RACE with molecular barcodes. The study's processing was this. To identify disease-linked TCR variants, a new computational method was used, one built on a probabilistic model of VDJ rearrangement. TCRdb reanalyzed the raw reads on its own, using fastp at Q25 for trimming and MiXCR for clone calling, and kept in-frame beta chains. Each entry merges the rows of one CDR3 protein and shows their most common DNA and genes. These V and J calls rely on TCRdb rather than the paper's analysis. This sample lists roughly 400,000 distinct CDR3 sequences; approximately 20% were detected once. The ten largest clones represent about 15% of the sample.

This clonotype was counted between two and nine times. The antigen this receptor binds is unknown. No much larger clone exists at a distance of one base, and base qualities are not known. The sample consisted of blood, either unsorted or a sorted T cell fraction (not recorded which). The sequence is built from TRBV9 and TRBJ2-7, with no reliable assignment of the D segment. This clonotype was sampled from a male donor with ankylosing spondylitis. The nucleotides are TGTGCCAGCAGCGTTGATGACGGTTACTACGAGCAGTACTTC. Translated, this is CASSVDDGYYEQYF.